One and the same sample provided the 5 T cell receptor beta chains below, sequenced in a study of CXCR3-negative and CXCR3-positive naive CD8 T cells. Points from the study as a whole: CXCR3-expressing naive cells carried TRB CDR3s more hydrophobic than those of CXCR3-negative naive cells.

Via 5' RACE with UMI labels, TRB cDNA libraries were prepared. Reanalyzing the 5' RACE reads, TCRdb keeps one entry per CDR3 protein, without DNA. The sample holds 120,000 to 150,000 distinct CDR3 sequences. Their antigens remain unidentified. Sequencing input: naive CXCR3+ CD8+ T cells from blood. Stated subset: CD45RO-CCR7+CD27+CD95- naive CD8+ T cells expressing CXCR3 (TNR3+). The receptor set was obtained from a human donor in good health. Some clones in this sample may be carry-over from other donors' samples.

The chain is built from TRBV4-3 and TRBJ1-2; checking the TCRdb D call of TRBD1 is not possible without DNA. This CDR3 is 14 amino acids long. CDR1 and CDR2 from the germline V gene are LGHNA and YSLEER. The CDR3 here is CASSQAQGNYGYTF.

CDR3 region: CASSLDRDRGKGQETQYF. V gene TRBV7-9 combines with J gene TRBJ2-5; with no DNA, the TCRdb D assignment of TRBD1 cannot be verified. Germline-derived CDR1 and CDR2 are SEHNR and FQNEAQ (reference sequence). This CDR3 comprises 18 residues. The full variable domain, its missing parts supplied by reference TRBV7-9 and TRBJ2-5, is DTGVSQNPRHKITKRGQNVTFRCDPISEHNRLYWYRQTLGQGPEFLTYFQNEAQLEKSRLLSDRFSAERPKGSFSTLEIQRTEQGDSAMYLCASSLDRDRGKGQETQYFGPGTRLLVL.

The chain is built from TRBV29-1 and TRBJ2-7; the TCRdb D gene call, TRBD1, has no DNA to confirm it. This CDR3 has 12 amino acids. Germline CDR1 and CDR2: SQVTM and ANQGSEA. CDR3 residues: CSVLGDTYEQYF.

This chain links TRBV15 with TRBJ2-2; TCRdb reports TRBD1, a call that lacks DNA to check it against. Germline-derived CDR1 and CDR2 are LNHNV and YYDKDF (reference sequence). CDR3 length: 17 amino acids. The CDR3 is CATSRAMLLGDTGELFF.

The chain is built from TRBV11-3 and TRBJ1-1. CDR1 is SGHNT, CDR2 YENEEA, per germline. This CDR3 is 13 amino acids long. The CDR3 region is CASSLVANTEAFF.